One and the same sample provided the 5 T cell receptor beta chains below, sequenced in a study of T cell responses to AZD1222 COVID-19 vaccine. The repertoire was sequenced with immunoSEQ multiplex PCR; TCRdb's copy has only in-frame clones and lacks some. The sample has under 85,000 clones, about nine tenths seen once. The sequenced sample was peripheral blood, obtained 28 days after the second AZD1222 dose. Receptors were obtained from an adult who received the AZD1222 COVID-19 vaccine.

The chain is built from TRBV7-3 and TRBJ1-1, with TRBD1 as a possible D gene (5 bases). The germline V gene has CDR1 SGHTA and CDR2 FQGTGA. Between the trimmed V and J ends, which lost 2 bases and 4 bases, there was a span of 11 bases. This CDR3 contains 14 residues. The CDR3 reads CASSLFPGATEAFF. The CDR3 DNA is TGTGCCAGCAGCTTATTCCCCGGGGCCACTGAAGCTTTCTTT.

The chain carries TRBV5-4 and TRBJ1-1, with D maybe TRBD1 (5 bases). The V end lost 2 bases, the J end lost 3 bases, and 11 bases lay between the germline ends. Germline V gives CDR1 SGHNT, CDR2 YYREEE (reference sequence). There are 14 residues in the CDR3. The chain's CDR3 is CASSLALGDTEAFF. In DNA form, the CDR3 reads TGTGCCAGCAGCTTAGCTCTAGGGGACACTGAAGCTTTCTTT.

The chain carries TRBV11-2 and TRBJ2-5; D unresolved. From germline, CDR1 is SGHAT and CDR2 FQNNGV. The CDR3 is 11 residues long. V lost 7 bases, J lost 5 bases, and 8 bases lay in between. CDR3 region: CASTSRETQYF. The CDR3 region has the DNA TGTGCCAGCACCTCGAGGGAGACCCAGTACTTC.

This clone was seen only a few times. The chain recombines TRBV5-4 with TRBJ1-4; maybe TRBD1 (5 bases). This CDR3 has 14 amino acids. Germline V lookup: CDR1 SGHNT, CDR2 YYREEE (reference sequence). V lost 1 base and J 8 bases, leaving 12 bases between the germline ends. CDR3 protein: CASSLWSGNEKLFF. The CDR3 DNA reads TGTGCCAGCAGCTTGTGGTCAGGGAACGAAAAACTGTTTTTT. Full variable domain (outside the CDR3, taken from reference TRBV5-4 and TRBJ1-4): ETGVTQSPTHLIKTRGQQVTLRCSSQSGHNTVSWYQQALGQGPQFIFQYYREEENGRGNFPPRFSGLQFPNYSSELNVNALELDDSALYLCASSLWSGNEKLFFGSGTQLSVL.

J is TRBJ1-5 and V is TRBV28; TRBD1 matches at 11 bases. Germline assignment: CDR1 MDHEN and CDR2 SYDVKM. The CDR3 contains 14 residues. With V trimmed by 7 bases and J by 6 bases, 5 bases remained unmatched. Written as DNA, the CDR3 is TGTGCCAGCACCACTGGACAGGGGGCTCAGCCCCAGCATTTT. It translates to CASTTGQGAQPQHF.